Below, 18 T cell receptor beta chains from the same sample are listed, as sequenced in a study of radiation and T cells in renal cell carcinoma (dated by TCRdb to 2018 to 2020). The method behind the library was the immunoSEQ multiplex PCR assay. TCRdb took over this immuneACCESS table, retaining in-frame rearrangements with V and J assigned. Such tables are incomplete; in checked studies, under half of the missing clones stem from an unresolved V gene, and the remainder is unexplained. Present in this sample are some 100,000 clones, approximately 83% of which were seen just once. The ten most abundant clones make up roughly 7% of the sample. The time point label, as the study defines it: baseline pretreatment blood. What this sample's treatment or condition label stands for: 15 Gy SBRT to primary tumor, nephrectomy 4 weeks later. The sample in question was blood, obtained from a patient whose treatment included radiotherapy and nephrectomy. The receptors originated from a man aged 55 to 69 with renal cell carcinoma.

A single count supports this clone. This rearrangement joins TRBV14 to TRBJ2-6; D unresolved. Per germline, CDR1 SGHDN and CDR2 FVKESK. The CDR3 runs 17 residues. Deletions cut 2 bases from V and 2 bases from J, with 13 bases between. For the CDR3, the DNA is TGTGCCAGCAGCCAACCCATCTTCCAGGCTGGGGCCAACGTCCTGACTTTC. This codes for CASSQPIFQAGANVLTF. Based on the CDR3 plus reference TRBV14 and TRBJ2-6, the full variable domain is EAGVTQFPSHSVIEKGQTVTLRCDPISGHDNLYWYRRVMGKEIKFLLHFVKESKQDESGMPNNRFLAERTGGTYSTLKVQPAELEDSGVYFCASSQPIFQAGANVLTFGAGSRLTVL.

CDR3 loop: CASSLGNSRPEQYF. DNA for the CDR3: TGTGCCAGCAGCTTAGGCAATAGTCGGCCCGAGCAGTACTTC. The chain combines TRBV7-9 with TRBJ2-7; D not resolved. The germline V gene encodes CDR1 SEHNR and CDR2 FQNEAQ (reference sequence). Trimming stripped 1 base from V and 6 bases from J, with 13 bases between. The CDR3 runs to 14 residues.

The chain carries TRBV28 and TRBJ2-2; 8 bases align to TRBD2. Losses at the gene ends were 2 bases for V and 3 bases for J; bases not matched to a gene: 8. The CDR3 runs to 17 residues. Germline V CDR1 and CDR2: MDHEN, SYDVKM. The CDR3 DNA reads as TGTGCCAGCAGTTTACGGCGTCTAGCGGGTCACACCGGGGAGCTGTTTTTT. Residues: CASSLRRLAGHTGELFF.

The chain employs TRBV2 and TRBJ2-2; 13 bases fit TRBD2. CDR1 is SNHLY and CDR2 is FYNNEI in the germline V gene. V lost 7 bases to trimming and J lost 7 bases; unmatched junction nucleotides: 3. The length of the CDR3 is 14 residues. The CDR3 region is CASTRLAGGGELFF. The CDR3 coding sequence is TGTGCCAGCACGCGACTAGCGGGGGGCGGGGAGCTGTTTTTT.

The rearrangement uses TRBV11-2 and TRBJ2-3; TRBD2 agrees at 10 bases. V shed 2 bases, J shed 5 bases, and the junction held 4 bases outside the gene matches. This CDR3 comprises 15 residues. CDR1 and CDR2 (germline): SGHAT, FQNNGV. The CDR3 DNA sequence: TGTGCCAGCAGCTTATCTAGCGGGAGAGGAGATACGCAGTATTTT. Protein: CASSLSSGRGDTQYF.

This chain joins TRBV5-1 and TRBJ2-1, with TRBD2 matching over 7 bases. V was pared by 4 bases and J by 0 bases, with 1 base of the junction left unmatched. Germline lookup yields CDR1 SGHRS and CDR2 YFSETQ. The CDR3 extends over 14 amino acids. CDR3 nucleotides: TGCGCCAGCAGCGGGAGGGTCTCCTACAATGAGCAGTTCTTC. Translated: CASSGRVSYNEQFF. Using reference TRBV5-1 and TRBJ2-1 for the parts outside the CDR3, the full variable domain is KAGVTQTPRYLIKTRGQQVTLSCSPISGHRSVSWYQQTPGQGLQFLFEYFSETQRNKGNFPGRFSGRQFSNSRSEMNVSTLELGDSALYLCASSGRVSYNEQFFGPGTRLTVL.

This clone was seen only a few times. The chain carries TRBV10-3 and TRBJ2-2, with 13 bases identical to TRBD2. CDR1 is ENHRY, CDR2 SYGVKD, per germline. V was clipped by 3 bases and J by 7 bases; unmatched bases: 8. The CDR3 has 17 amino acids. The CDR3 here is CAISDTSGRAGVGELFF. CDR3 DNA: TGTGCCATCAGTGATACTAGCGGGAGGGCCGGGGTCGGGGAGCTGTTTTTT.

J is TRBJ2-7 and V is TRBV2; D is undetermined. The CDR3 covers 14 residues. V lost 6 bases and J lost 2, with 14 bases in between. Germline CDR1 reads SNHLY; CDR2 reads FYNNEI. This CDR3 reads CASSPTRTTYEQYF. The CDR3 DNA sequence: TGTGCCAGCAGCCCGACGAGGACCACCTACGAGCAGTACTTC.

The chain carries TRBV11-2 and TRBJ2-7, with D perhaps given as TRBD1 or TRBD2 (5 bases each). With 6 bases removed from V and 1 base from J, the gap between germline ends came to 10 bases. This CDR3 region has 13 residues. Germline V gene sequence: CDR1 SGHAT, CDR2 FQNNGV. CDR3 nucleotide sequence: TGTGCCAGCAGGGGACGTTGGTCCTACGAGCAGTACTTC. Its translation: CASRGRWSYEQYF. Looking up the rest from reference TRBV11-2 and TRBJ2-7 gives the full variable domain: EAGVAQSPRYKIIEKRQSVAFWCNPISGHATLYWYQQILGQGPKLLIQFQNNGVVDDSQLPKDRFSAERLKGVDSTLKIQPAKLEDSAVYLCASRGRWSYEQYFGPGTRLTVT.

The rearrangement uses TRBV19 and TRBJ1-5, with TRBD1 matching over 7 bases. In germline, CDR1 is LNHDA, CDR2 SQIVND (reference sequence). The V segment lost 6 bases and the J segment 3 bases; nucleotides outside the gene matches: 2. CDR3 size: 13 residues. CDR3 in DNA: TGTGCCAGTAGCGGACAGGACAATCAGCCCCAGCATTTT. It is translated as CASSGQDNQPQHF.

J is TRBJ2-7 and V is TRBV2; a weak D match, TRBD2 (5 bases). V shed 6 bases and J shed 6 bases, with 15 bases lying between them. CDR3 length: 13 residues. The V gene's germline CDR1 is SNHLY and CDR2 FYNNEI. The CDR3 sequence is CASSEREFSEQYF. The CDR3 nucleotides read TGTGCCAGCAGCGAGAGGGAGTTCAGCGAGCAGTACTTC.

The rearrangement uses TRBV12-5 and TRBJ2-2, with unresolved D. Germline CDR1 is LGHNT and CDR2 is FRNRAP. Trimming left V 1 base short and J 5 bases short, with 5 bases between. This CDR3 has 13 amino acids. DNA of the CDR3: TGTGCTAGTGGTTTGGAGGGAACCGGGGAGCTGTTTTTT. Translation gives CASGLEGTGELFF.

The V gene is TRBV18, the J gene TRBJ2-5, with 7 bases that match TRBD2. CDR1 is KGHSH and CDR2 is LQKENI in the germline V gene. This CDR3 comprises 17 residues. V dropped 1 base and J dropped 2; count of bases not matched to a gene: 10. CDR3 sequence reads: CASSPLSLLASQETQYF. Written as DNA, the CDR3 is TGTGCCAGCTCACCACTCTCTCTACTAGCGTCACAAGAGACCCAGTACTTC.

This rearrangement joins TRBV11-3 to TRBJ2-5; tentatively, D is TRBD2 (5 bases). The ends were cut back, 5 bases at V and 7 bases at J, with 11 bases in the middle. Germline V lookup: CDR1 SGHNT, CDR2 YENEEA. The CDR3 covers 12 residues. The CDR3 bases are TGTGCCAGCAGCCTGGACTCGGGGACCCAGTACTTC. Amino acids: CASSLDSGTQYF.

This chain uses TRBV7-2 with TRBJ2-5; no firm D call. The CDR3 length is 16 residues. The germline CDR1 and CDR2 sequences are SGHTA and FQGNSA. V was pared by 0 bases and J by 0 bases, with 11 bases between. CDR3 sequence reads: CASSLAWSRYQETQYF. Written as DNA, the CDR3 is TGTGCCAGCAGCTTAGCGTGGAGCCGGTACCAAGAGACCCAGTACTTC.

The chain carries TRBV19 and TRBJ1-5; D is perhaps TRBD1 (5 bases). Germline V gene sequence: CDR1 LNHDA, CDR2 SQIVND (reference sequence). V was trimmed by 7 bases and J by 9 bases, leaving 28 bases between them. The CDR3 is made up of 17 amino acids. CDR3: CASIGLGTEDSSRPQHF. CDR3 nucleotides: TGTGCCAGTATCGGACTAGGGACGGAGGACTCTTCCAGGCCCCAGCATTTT.

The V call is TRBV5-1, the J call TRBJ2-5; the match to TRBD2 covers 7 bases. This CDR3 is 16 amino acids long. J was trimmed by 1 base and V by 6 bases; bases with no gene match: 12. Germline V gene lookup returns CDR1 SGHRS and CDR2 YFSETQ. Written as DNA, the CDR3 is TGCGCCAGCAACCGCGAGGTAGCGGGTACCCAAGAGACCCAGTACTTC. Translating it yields CASNREVAGTQETQYF.

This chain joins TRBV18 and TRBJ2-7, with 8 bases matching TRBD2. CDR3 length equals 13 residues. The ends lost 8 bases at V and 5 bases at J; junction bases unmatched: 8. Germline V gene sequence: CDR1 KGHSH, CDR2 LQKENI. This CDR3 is CASRNAGGDEQYF. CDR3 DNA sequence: TGTGCCAGCCGGAACGCGGGGGGAGACGAGCAGTACTTC.